What follows are 10 T cell receptor beta chains derived from one specimen sequenced in a study of cytomegalovirus exposure and HLA in healthy donors. PCR primers comprised 60 Vbeta and 13 Jbeta primers. Some clones are missing from TCRdb's copy, which holds only in-frame ones; the method was immunoSEQ multiplex PCR. The sample has approximately 150,000 clones; approximately 71% are singletons. The material sequenced was PBMCs. These receptor sequences come from a man aged 18 to 30 in good health and CMV-seropositive.

V is TRBV5-1 and J is TRBJ2-7; D might be TRBD1 (5 bases). The germline V gene has CDR1 SGHRS and CDR2 YFSETQ. The CDR3 runs to 14 residues. Trimming took off 4 bases at V and 2 bases at J, with 13 bases between the two ends. The CDR3 region has the DNA TGCGCCAGCAGCAGCGACAGTTATGCCTACGAGCAGTACTTC. This sequence encodes CASSSDSYAYEQYF.

The genes are TRBV27 and TRBJ2-1; no clear D gene. CDR1 MNHEY and CDR2 SMNVEV come from the germline V gene (reference sequence). The V and J ends lost 3 bases and 7 bases respectively, with 7 bases between them. The CDR3 covers 12 residues. The CDR3 loop reads CASSFSSNEQFF. The DNA for the CDR3 is TGTGCCAGCAGTTTTAGTAGTAATGAGCAGTTCTTC.

This chain joins TRBV7-9 and TRBJ2-7; 10 bases are shared with TRBD2. Germline V lookup: CDR1 SEHNR, CDR2 FQNEAQ (reference sequence). Germline trimming cut 8 bases from V and 2 bases from J; bases unmatched to any gene: 9. The CDR3 consists of 15 residues. Here the CDR3 DNA reads TGTGCCAGCGGGGGGTTTAGCGGGAGGACCTACGAGCAGTACTTC. Protein sequence: CASGGFSGRTYEQYF.

V usage is TRBV7-2 and J usage is TRBJ2-4, with TRBD2 matching over 13 bases. Germline V gene data show CDR1 as SGHTA and CDR2 as FQGNSA. The junction had 5 bases not matched to a gene; V was cut back by 1 base and J by 8 bases. The CDR3 extends over 16 amino acids. The CDR3 is CASSLVGTSGVDIQYF. CDR3 bases: TGTGCCAGCAGCTTAGTTGGGACTAGCGGGGTAGACATTCAGTACTTC. The variable domain in full, completed from reference TRBV7-2 and TRBJ2-4, reads GAGVSQSPSNKVTEKGKDVELRCDPISGHTALYWYRQSLGQGLEFLIYFQGNSAPDKSGLPSDRFSAERTGGSVSTLTIQRTQQEDSAVYLCASSLVGTSGVDIQYFGAGTRLSVL.

The V call is TRBV27, the J call TRBJ2-1, with a possible D match to TRBD2 (5 bases). The germline CDR1 and CDR2 sequences are MNHEY and SMNVEV (reference sequence). CDR3 size: 12 residues. V was clipped by 5 bases and J by 7 bases, with 9 bases between them. CDR3 DNA: TGTGCCAGCAGTGCTAGCTGGAATGAGCAGTTCTTC. This encodes CASSASWNEQFF.

This clone was counted between two and nine times. This chain connects TRBV27 to TRBJ2-3, with D possibly matching TRBD2 (5 bases). CDR1 MNHEY and CDR2 SMNVEV come from the germline V gene (reference sequence). The CDR3 runs 14 residues. V dropped 6 bases and J dropped 6 bases, with 16 bases sitting between them. The CDR3 is CASSSSGLADTQYF. DNA of the CDR3: TGTGCCAGCAGCTCCTCGGGGTTGGCTGATACGCAGTATTTT.

This sequence joins TRBV18 and TRBJ2-1, with D maybe TRBD2 (5 bases). The V gene's germline CDR1 is KGHSH and CDR2 LQKENI. CDR3 size: 15 residues. The V end was cut by 2 bases, the J end by 5 bases, with 13 bases between. The CDR3 region is CASSPAGGGHNEQFF. The CDR3 nucleotides read TGTGCCAGCTCACCAGCGGGCGGAGGCCACAATGAGCAGTTCTTC.

The rearrangement links TRBV7-3 to TRBJ2-7; D remains unclear. Between the trimmed V and J ends, which lost 5 bases and 5 bases, there was a span of 7 bases. This CDR3 is built from 11 residues. Germline V gives CDR1 SGHTA, CDR2 FQGTGA. The CDR3 bases are TGTGCCAGCAGCCCTGTAGACGAGCAGTACTTC. It encodes CASSPVDEQYF.

The CDR3 region is CASSPPGSSYEQYF. As DNA, the CDR3 is TGCGCCAGCAGCCCCCCAGGGTCATCCTACGAGCAGTACTTC. The chain recombines TRBV5-1 with TRBJ2-7, with a tentative D call TRBD1 (5 bases). This CDR3 has 14 amino acids. V was shortened by 4 bases and J by 1 base, with 12 bases between the two germline ends. Germline assignment: CDR1 SGHRS and CDR2 YFSETQ. The entire variable domain, with the rest obtained from reference TRBV5-1 and TRBJ2-7, is as follows: KAGVTQTPRYLIKTRGQQVTLSCSPISGHRSVSWYQQTPGQGLQFLFEYFSETQRNKGNFPGRFSGRQFSNSRSEMNVSTLELGDSALYLCASSPPGSSYEQYFGPGTRLTVT.

This sequence joins TRBV2 and TRBJ2-1; perhaps TRBD2 as D (6 bases). The CDR3 runs to 15 residues. Germline assignment: CDR1 SNHLY and CDR2 FYNNEI. Trimming took 3 bases from V and 0 from J, leaving 9 bases between them. DNA of the CDR3: TGTGCCAGCAGTGAGGGAGGTAGCTCCTACAATGAGCAGTTCTTC. This encodes CASSEGGSSYNEQFF.